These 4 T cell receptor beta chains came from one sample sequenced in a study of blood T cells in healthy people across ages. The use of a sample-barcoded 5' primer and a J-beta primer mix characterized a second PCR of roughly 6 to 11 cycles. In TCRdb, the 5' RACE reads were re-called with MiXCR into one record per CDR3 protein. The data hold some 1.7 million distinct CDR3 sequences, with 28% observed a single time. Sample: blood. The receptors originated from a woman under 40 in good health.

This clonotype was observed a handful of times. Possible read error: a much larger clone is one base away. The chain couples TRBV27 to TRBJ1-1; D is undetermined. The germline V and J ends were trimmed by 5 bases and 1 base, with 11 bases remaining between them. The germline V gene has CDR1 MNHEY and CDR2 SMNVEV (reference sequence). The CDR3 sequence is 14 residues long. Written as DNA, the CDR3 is TGTGCCAGCAGTCCCCGAGTGGGGAACACTGAAGCTTTCTTT. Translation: CASSPRVGNTEAFF.

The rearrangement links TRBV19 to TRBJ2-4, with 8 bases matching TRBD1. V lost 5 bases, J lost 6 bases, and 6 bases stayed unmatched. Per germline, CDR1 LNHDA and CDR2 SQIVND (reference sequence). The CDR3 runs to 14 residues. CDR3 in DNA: TGTGCCAGTAGTCCACAGACAGGGGCAAACATTCAGTACTTC. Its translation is CASSPQTGANIQYF.

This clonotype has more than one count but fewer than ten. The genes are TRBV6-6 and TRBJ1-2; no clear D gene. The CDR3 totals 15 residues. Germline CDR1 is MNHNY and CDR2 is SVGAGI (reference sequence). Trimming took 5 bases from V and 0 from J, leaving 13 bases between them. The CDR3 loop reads CASSAWPGPNYGYTF. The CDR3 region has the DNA TGTGCCAGCAGTGCCTGGCCGGGTCCTAACTATGGCTACACCTTC.

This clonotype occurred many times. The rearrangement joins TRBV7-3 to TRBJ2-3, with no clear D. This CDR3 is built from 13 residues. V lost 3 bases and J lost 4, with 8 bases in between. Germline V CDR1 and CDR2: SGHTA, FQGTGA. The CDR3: CASSFGTADTQYF. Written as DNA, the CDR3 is TGTGCCAGCAGCTTCGGAACCGCAGATACGCAGTATTTT.